This T cell receptor beta chain was recovered during a study of CD8 T cells in ankylosing spondylitis. TCRdb independently ran MiXCR on the 5' RACE reads; one entry per CDR3 protein. The sample carries 150,000 to 200,000 distinct CDR3 sequences, roughly 31% recorded once. This TCR was recovered from a male donor with ankylosing spondylitis. The sample consisted of synovial fluid, either unsorted or a sorted T cell fraction (not recorded which).

The CDR3 loop is CASSFAGGAINEQYF. CDR3 bases: TGTGCCAGCAGCTTCGCAGGGGGCGCGATAAACGAGCAGTACTTC. The rearrangement uses TRBV7-8 and TRBJ2-7; 8 nucleotides match TRBD1. In germline, CDR1 is SGHVS, CDR2 FQNEAQ. Trimming cost V 3 bases and J 5 bases; bases outside gene matches: 9. This CDR3 contains 15 residues.